A single sample is the source of the 18 T cell receptor beta chains below, sequenced in a study of blood T cell repertoires in COVID-19. This table comes from immunoSEQ multiplex PCR, and its TCRdb copy is limited to in-frame clones, with some not included. In the table there are 140,000 to 150,000 clones, 80% to 90% of which are singletons. The material sequenced was peripheral blood. The receptors originated from a human donor in a cohort sampled during active COVID-19.

This chain joins TRBV4-1 and TRBJ2-7, with D tentatively TRBD2 (6 bases). V was pared by 4 bases and J by 4 bases, with 14 bases between. CDR3 size: 14 residues. Germline CDR1 reads MGHRA; CDR2 reads YSYEKL. CDR3: CASSPLEEGYEQYF. CDR3 coding DNA: TGCGCCAGCAGCCCTCTCGAGGAGGGTTACGAGCAGTACTTC.

The rearrangement uses TRBV4-2 and TRBJ2-3; 11 nucleotides match TRBD2. Germline V gene data show CDR1 as LGHNA and CDR2 as YNFKEQ. V shed 2 bases and J 6 bases; nucleotides not matched to a gene: 4. The CDR3 extends over 15 amino acids. The CDR3 protein is CASSQLAGGVDTQYF. Here the CDR3 DNA reads TGTGCCAGCAGCCAACTAGCGGGGGGAGTGGATACGCAGTATTTT.

The chain recombines TRBV6-1 with TRBJ2-3; 7 bases match TRBD1. The J segment lost 9 bases and the V segment lost 1 base, leaving 4 bases of the junction unmatched. Germline lookup yields CDR1 MNHNS and CDR2 SASEGT. The CDR3 runs to 13 residues. In nucleotides, the CDR3 is TGTGCCAGCAGTGAAGAACGGGGACAGACGCAGTATTTT. This codes for CASSEERGQTQYF.

The chain is built from TRBV4-1 and TRBJ1-1; TRBD1 is a possible D gene (6 bases). The CDR3 runs to 16 residues. V was clipped by 5 bases and J by 1 base, with 17 bases between them. From germline, CDR1 is MGHRA and CDR2 YSYEKL. The CDR3 nucleotides read TGCGCCAGCAGCTCTGAGCGGGGGCATACGAACACTGAAGCTTTCTTT. Amino acid sequence: CASSSERGHTNTEAFF.

The chain is built from TRBV5-1 and TRBJ2-5; the D is unclear. Trimming took off 6 bases at V and 3 bases at J, with 12 bases between the two ends. The CDR3 runs to 13 residues. Germline CDR1 is SGHRS and CDR2 is YFSETQ. The CDR3 DNA is TGCGCCAGCAAGCGAGGTCCTGAAGAGACCCAGTACTTC. Translated: CASKRGPEETQYF.

The J gene is TRBJ1-4, the V gene TRBV6-5; no definite D call. The germline V gene has CDR1 MNHEY and CDR2 SVGAGI. The V gene lost 0 bases and the J gene lost 4 bases, with 6 bases spanning the gap. This CDR3 is built from 14 residues. CDR3 amino acids: CASSYSRFNEKLFF. The DNA for the CDR3 is TGTGCCAGCAGTTACTCGCGGTTTAATGAAAAACTGTTTTTT.

The chain uses TRBV2 and TRBJ1-1; a possible D gene is TRBD1 (5 bases). This CDR3 is built from 12 residues. The germline V gene has CDR1 SNHLY and CDR2 FYNNEI. The V end was cut by 4 bases, the J end by 5 bases, with 8 bases between. CDR3 sequence: CASSVGGTEAFF. Here the CDR3 DNA reads TGTGCCAGCAGTGTCGGGGGTACTGAAGCTTTCTTT.

This chain links TRBV4-3 with TRBJ2-1, with D hard to call. V was pared by 2 bases and J by 3 bases, with 5 bases between. The germline V gene has CDR1 LGHNA and CDR2 YSLEER. The CDR3 is 13 amino acids. The CDR3 protein is CASSQQVYNEQFF. In DNA form, the CDR3 reads TGCGCCAGCAGCCAACAGGTCTACAATGAGCAGTTCTTC.

The table lists this clone with many counts. The chain combines TRBV30 with TRBJ1-3, with D unresolved. CDR3 size: 14 residues. CDR1 is GTSNPN and CDR2 is SVGIG in the germline V gene (reference sequence). The V gene lost 3 bases and the J gene lost 0 bases, with 9 bases spanning the gap. CDR3 coding DNA: TGTGCCTGGAGGCCAGGCTCCTCTGGAAACACCATATATTTT. Its translation: CAWRPGSSGNTIYF. Based on the CDR3 plus reference TRBV30 and TRBJ1-3, the full variable domain is SQTIHQWPATLVQPVGSPLSLECTVEGTSNPNLYWYRQAAGRGLQLLFYSVGIGQISSEVPQNLSASRPQDRQFILSSKKLLLSDSGFYLCAWRPGSSGNTIYFGEGSWLTVV.

The chain joins TRBV6-5 to TRBJ2-2, with D perhaps TRBD1 (6 bases). This CDR3 comprises 15 residues. Trimming pared 8 bases from V and 0 bases from J, leaving 13 bases between. Germline lookup yields CDR1 MNHEY and CDR2 SVGAGI. CDR3: CASPPGGANTGELFF. DNA for the CDR3: TGTGCCAGCCCCCCTGGGGGCGCGAACACCGGGGAGCTGTTTTTT.

The chain combines TRBV7-9 with TRBJ1-5; 7 nucleotides align to TRBD1. The junction had 3 bases not matched to a gene; V was cut back by 3 bases and J by 4 bases. Germline V gene sequence: CDR1 SEHNR, CDR2 FQNEAQ (reference sequence). The CDR3 covers 14 residues. The CDR3 DNA follows: TGTGCCAGCAGCTTGACAGGGAGTAATCAGCCCCAGCATTTT. Translation: CASSLTGSNQPQHF.

The J gene is TRBJ2-7, the V gene TRBV11-3; D gene ambiguous. Germline CDR1 SGHNT, CDR2 YENEEA. The V end was cut by 3 bases, the J end by 1 base, with 7 bases between. The CDR3 runs 13 residues. This CDR3 reads CASSFGGSYEQYF. CDR3 DNA: TGTGCCAGCAGCTTTGGCGGTTCCTACGAGCAGTACTTC.

This clone has just a few counts. V and J are TRBV28 and TRBJ2-3; 10 positions match TRBD1. Trimming took 5 bases from V and 5 from J; bases not matched to a gene: 7. The CDR3 covers 15 residues. CDR1 is MDHEN, CDR2 SYDVKM, per germline. The CDR3 bases are TGTGCCAGCAGTCCACCGGGACAGGGGAAAGATACGCAGTATTTT. This sequence encodes CASSPPGQGKDTQYF.

This rearrangement joins TRBV7-3 to TRBJ2-5, with 7 positions matching TRBD1. The CDR3 totals 16 residues. Trimming cost V 5 bases and J 1 base; bases outside gene matches: 10. CDR1 is SGHTA and CDR2 is FQGTGA in the germline V gene. This CDR3 is CASSPKSAGGQETQYF. The DNA for the CDR3 is TGTGCCAGCAGCCCCAAGTCGGCAGGGGGCCAAGAGACCCAGTACTTC.

CDR3 amino acids: CASSRQGYGELFF. In DNA, the CDR3 is TGTGCCAGCAGTAGACAGGGTTACGGGGAGCTGTTTTTT. This chain joins TRBV6-2 or TRBV6-3 and TRBJ2-2; TRBD1 agrees at 7 bases. Looked up from germline, CDR1 is MNHEY and CDR2 is SVGEGT. Trimming removed 5 bases from V and 7 bases from J; junction bases left unmatched: 4. This CDR3 spans 13 amino acids.

The chain combines TRBV5-5 with TRBJ1-5; a possible D gene is TRBD1 (6 bases). With 5 bases removed from V and 6 bases from J, the gap between germline ends came to 18 bases. The germline V gene encodes CDR1 SGHKS and CDR2 YYEKEE (reference sequence). This CDR3 is 15 amino acids long. CDR3 bases: TGTGCCAGCAGAACAGGGTTCTGGGGAAGTCAGCCCCAGCATTTT. Its protein is CASRTGFWGSQPQHF.

The rearrangement uses TRBV28 and TRBJ2-7, with 7 bases aligning to TRBD2. J was trimmed by 4 bases and V by 5 bases; bases with no gene match: 14. CDR3 length: 16 residues. Per germline, CDR1 MDHEN and CDR2 SYDVKM. The CDR3 sequence is CASSPKGRGLLYEQYF. The DNA of the CDR3 is TGTGCCAGCAGTCCGAAAGGGAGGGGACTACTATACGAGCAGTACTTC.

For the CDR3, the DNA is TGCGCCAGCAGCCAAGATGGACTAGCGGGGAAGGATACGCAGTATTTT. Its protein product is CASSQDGLAGKDTQYF. The rearrangement links TRBV4-1 to TRBJ2-3; 12 bases line up with TRBD2. CDR1 and CDR2 (germline): MGHRA, YSYEKL. This CDR3 contains 16 residues. J gave up 6 bases and V 0 bases, and 4 bases lay outside the gene matches.